This note documents a single T cell receptor (beta chain) sequence. At one end, the junction sequence differs from germline, possibly due to a read error. Germline CDR1 DFQATT, CDR2 SNEGSKA (reference sequence). The CDR3 has 16 amino acids. The entry originates in a study of regulatory T cells in long-lasting Graves disease. Time point: newly diagnosed GD, antithyroid drugs for less than 3 months. PBMCs provided the RNA from which the TCR library was made. Through Arm-PCR of CDR3 regions and iRepertoire HTBI primers, TCR beta libraries were built. MiXCR, run by TCRdb on the multiplex PCR reads, gives a single entry per CDR3 protein. The sample has 440,000 or so distinct CDR3 sequences, more than 12% seen once; the top ten hold roughly a sixth. These data were likewise used in another study, on T cells in Graves' hyperthyroidism and ophthalmopathy.

This specimen consisted of peripheral blood mononuclear cells (PBMCs), obtained at new diagnosis, from a patient treated with antithyroid drugs. J is TRBJ2-2 and V is TRBV20-1; 11 nucleotides agree with TRBD2. The source of this sequence is a woman aged 30 to 39 with Graves disease. CDR3 in DNA: TGCAGTGCTAGAGCCCAACTAGCGGGAGTGACCGGGGAGCCGTTTTTT. Translated, it gives CSARAQLAGVTGEPFF.